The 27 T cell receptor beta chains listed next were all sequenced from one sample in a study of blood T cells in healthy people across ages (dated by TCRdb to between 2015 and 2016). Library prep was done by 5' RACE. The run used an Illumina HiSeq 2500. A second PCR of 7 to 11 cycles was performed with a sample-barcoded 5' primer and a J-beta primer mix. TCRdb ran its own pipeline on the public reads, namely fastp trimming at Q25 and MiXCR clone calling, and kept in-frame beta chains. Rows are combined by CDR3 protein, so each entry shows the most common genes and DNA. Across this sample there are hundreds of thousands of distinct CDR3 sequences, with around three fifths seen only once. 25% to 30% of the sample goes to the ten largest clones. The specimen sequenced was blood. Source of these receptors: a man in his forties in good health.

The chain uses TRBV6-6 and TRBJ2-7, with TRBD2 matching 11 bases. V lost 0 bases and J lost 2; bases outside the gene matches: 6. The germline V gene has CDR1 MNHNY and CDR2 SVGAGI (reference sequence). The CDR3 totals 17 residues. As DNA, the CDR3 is TGTGCCAGCAGTTACTCAAGCTTAGCGGGAGGGGCCTACGAGCAGTACTTC. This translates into CASSYSSLAGGAYEQYF.

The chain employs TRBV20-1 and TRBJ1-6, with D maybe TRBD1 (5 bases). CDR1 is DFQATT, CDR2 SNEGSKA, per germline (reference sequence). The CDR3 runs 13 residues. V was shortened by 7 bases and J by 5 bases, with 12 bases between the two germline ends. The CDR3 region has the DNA TGCAGTGAGTCGGGACCCGATAATTCACCCCTCCACTTT. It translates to CSESGPDNSPLHF.

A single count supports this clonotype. As DNA, the CDR3 is TGTGCCATCCGCCCTAGCGCCGTAATATACAATGAGCAGTTCTTC. It codes for CAIRPSAVIYNEQFF. The chain recombines TRBV10-3 with TRBJ2-1; D is possibly TRBD2 (6 bases). V lost 8 bases and J 4 bases, leaving 18 bases between the germline ends. There are 15 residues in the CDR3. Germline assignment: CDR1 ENHRY and CDR2 SYGVKD.

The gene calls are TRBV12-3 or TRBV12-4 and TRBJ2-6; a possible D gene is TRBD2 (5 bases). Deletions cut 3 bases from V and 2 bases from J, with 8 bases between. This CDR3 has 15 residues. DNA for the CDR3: TGTGCCAGCAGTTTCTCCGGGACTGGGGCCAACGTCCTGACTTTC. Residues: CASSFSGTGANVLTF.

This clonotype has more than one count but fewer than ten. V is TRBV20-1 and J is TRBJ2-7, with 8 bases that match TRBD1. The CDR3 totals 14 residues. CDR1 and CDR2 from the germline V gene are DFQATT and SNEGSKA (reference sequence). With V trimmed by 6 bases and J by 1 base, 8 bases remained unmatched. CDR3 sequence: CSAVTGVGSYEQYF. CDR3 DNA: TGCAGTGCAGTGACAGGGGTCGGATCCTACGAGCAGTACTTC.

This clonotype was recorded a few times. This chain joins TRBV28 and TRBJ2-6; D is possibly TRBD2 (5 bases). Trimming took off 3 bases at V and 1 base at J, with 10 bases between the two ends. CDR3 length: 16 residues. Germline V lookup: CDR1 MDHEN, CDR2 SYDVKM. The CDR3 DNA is TGTGCCAGCAGTTTTCAACTAGGATCTGGGGCCAACGTCCTGACTTTC. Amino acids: CASSFQLGSGANVLTF.

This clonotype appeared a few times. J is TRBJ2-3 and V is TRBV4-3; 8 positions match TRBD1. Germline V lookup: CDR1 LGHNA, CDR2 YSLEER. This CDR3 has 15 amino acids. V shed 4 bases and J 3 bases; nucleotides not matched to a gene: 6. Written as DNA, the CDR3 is TGCGCCAGCAGCCCCACAGGGGGTGGGACAGATACGCAGTATTTT. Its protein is CASSPTGGGTDTQYF.

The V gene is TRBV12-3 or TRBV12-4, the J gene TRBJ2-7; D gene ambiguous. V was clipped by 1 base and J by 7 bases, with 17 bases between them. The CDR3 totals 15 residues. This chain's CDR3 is CASSLGRVPYNEQYF. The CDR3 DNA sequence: TGTGCCAGCAGTTTAGGAAGGGTTCCCTACAATGAGCAGTACTTC.

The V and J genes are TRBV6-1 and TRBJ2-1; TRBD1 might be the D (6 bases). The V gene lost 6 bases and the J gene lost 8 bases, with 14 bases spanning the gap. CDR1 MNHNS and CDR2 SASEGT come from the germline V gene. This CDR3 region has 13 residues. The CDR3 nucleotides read TGTGCCAGCAGGGAGAGGGGGTTCGATGAGCAGTTCTTC. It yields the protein CASRERGFDEQFF.

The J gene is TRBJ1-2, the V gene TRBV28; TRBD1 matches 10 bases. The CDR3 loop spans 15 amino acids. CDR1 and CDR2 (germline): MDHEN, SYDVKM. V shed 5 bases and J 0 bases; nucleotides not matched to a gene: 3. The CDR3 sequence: CASSPGTGANYGYTF. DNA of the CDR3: TGTGCCAGCAGTCCCGGGACAGGGGCTAACTATGGCTACACCTTC.

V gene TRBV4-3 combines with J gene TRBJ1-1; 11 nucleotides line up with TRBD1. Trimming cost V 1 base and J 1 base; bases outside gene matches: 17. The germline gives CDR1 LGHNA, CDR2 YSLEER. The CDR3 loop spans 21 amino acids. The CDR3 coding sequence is TGCGCCAGCAGCCAAGTCTTCTGGGACAGGGGGAACTACCAATCGAACACTGAAGCTTTCTTT. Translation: CASSQVFWDRGNYQSNTEAFF.

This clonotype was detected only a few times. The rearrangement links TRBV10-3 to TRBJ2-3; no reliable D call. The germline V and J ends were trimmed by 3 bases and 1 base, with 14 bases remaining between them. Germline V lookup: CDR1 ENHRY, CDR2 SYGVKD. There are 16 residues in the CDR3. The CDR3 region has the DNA TGTGCCATCAGTGACACCTTTACGGCGGGCACAGATACGCAGTATTTT. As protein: CAISDTFTAGTDTQYF.

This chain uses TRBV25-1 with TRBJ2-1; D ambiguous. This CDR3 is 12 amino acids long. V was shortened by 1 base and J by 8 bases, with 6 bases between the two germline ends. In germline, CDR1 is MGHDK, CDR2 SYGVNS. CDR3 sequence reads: CASSESWDEQFF. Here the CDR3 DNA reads TGTGCCAGCAGTGAATCCTGGGATGAGCAGTTCTTC. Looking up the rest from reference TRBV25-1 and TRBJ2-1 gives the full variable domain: EADIYQTPRYLVIGTGKKITLECSQTMGHDKMYWYQQDPGMELHLIHYSYGVNSTEKGDLSSESTVSRIRTEHFPLTLESARPSHTSQYLCASSESWDEQFFGPGTRLTVL.

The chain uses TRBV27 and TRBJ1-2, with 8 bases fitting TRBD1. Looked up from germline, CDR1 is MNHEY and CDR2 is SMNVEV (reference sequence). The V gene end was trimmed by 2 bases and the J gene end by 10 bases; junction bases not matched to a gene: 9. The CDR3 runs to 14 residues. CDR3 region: CASSLSMGQVLYTF. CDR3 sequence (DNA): TGTGCCAGCAGTTTAAGTATGGGACAGGTCCTCTACACCTTC.

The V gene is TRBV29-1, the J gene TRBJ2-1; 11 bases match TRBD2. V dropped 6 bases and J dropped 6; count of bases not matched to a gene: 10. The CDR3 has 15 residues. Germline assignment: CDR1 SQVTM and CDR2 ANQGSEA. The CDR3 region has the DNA TGCAGCGTGGATCGACTAGCGGGACTGAGCAATGAGCAGTTCTTC. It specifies CSVDRLAGLSNEQFF.

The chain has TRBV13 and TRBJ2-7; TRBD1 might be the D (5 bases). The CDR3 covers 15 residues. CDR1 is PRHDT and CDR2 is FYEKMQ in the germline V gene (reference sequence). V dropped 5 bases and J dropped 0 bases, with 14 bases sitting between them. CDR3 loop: CASSPDDSYSYEQYF. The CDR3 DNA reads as TGTGCCAGCAGCCCCGATGACAGTTACTCCTACGAGCAGTACTTC.

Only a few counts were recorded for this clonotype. CDR3 nucleotides: TGCGCCAGCAGCTTGGCCGGACTAGCGGAATCCTACGAGCAGTACTTC. This translates into CASSLAGLAESYEQYF. The chain recombines TRBV5-1 with TRBJ2-7; TRBD2 matches at 10 bases. V trimming: 0 bases; J trimming: 1 base; junction bases outside the gene matches: 4. Germline V gene lookup returns CDR1 SGHRS and CDR2 YFSETQ. The CDR3 is 16 amino acids.

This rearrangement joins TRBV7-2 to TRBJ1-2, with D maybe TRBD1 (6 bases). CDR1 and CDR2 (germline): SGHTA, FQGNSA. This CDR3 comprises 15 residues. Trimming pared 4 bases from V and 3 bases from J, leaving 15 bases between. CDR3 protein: CASSSQGGTYYGYTF. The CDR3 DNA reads TGTGCCAGCAGCTCTCAAGGCGGGACATACTATGGCTACACCTTC. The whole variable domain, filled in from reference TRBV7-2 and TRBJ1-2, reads GAGVSQSPSNKVTEKGKDVELRCDPISGHTALYWYRQSLGQGLEFLIYFQGNSAPDKSGLPSDRFSAERTGGSVSTLTIQRTQQEDSAVYLCASSSQGGTYYGYTFGSGTRLTVV.

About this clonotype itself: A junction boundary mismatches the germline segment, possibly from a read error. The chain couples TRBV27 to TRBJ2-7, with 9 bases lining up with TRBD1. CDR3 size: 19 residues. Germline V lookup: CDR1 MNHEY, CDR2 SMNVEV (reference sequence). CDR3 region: CASSVSPLPRDRASSEQYF. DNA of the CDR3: TGTGCCAGCAGCGTCTCCCCTCTCCCGAGGGACAGGGCGTCCTCCGAGCAGTACTTC.

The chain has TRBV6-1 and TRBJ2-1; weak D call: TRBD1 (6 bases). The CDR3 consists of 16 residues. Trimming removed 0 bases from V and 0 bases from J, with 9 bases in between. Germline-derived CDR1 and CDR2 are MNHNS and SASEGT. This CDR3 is CASSEARRGSYNEQFF. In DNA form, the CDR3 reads TGTGCCAGCAGTGAAGCTCGCAGGGGCTCCTACAATGAGCAGTTCTTC.

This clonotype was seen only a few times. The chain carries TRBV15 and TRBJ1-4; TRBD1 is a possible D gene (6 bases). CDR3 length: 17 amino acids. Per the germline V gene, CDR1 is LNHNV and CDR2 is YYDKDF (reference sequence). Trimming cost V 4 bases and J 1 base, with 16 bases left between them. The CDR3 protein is CATSIPSQGLTNEKLFF. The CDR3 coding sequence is TGTGCCACCAGCATACCCTCTCAGGGGTTAACTAATGAAAAACTGTTTTTT.

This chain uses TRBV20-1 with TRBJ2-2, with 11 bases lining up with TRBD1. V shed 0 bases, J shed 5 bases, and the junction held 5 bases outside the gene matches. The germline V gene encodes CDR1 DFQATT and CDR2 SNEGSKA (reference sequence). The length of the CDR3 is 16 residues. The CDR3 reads CSARDPGTGGTGELFF. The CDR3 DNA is TGCAGTGCTAGAGATCCCGGGACAGGGGGGACCGGGGAGCTGTTTTTT.

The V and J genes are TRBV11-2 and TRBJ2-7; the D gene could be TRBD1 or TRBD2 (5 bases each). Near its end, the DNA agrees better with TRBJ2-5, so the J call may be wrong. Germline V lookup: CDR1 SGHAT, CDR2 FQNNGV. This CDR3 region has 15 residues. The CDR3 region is CASSSGPRMGETQYF. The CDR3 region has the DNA TGTGCCAGCAGCTCGGGACCCAGGATGGGTGAGACCCAGTACTTC.

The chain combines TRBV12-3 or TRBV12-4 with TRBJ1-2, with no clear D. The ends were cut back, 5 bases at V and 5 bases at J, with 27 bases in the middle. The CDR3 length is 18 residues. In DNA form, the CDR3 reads TGTGCCAGCAGTCCCACAGTCCTCTCCGAGGCGGGGATATATGGCTACACCTTC. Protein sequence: CASSPTVLSEAGIYGYTF.

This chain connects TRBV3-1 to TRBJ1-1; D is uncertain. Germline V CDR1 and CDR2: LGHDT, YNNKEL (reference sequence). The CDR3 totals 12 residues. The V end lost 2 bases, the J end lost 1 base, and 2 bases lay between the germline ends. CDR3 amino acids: CASSQPNTEAFF. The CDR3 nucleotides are TGTGCCAGCAGCCAACCGAACACTGAAGCTTTCTTT.

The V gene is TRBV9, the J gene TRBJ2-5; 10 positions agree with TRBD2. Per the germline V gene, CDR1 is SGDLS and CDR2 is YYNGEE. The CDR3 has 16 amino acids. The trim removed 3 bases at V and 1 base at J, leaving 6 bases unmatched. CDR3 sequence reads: CASSGTSGDTQETQYF. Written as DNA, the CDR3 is TGTGCCAGCAGCGGTACTAGCGGGGATACCCAAGAGACCCAGTACTTC.

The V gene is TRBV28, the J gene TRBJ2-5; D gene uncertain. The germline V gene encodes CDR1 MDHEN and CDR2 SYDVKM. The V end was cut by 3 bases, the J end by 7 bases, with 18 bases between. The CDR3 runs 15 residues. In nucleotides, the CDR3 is TGTGCCAGCAGTTTGAGTGAGGACGGTATTGGGACCCAGTACTTC. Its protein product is CASSLSEDGIGTQYF.